Presented here are 2 T cell receptor beta chains from one specimen sequenced in a study of blood T cell repertoires in COVID-19. Here immunoSEQ multiplex PCR was the method, and the copy in TCRdb shows in-frame clones only, minus some. Among approximately 250,000 clones, approximately 90% were seen once, and the ten largest hold 1.2%. Source material: PBMCs or T cells enriched from blood (not recorded which). The receptor source for this set is a woman between 35 and 50 years old with acute COVID-19.

V usage is TRBV24-1 and J usage is TRBJ2-1; 7 nucleotides line up with TRBD2. The CDR3 totals 18 residues. Trimming took 2 bases from V and 1 from J; bases not matched to a gene: 10. Germline loops: CDR1 KGHDR, CDR2 SFDVKD. CDR3 sequence reads: CATSDSLGSGESYNEQFF. DNA of the CDR3: TGTGCCACCAGTGATTCCCTGGGAAGCGGGGAATCCTACAATGAGCAGTTCTTC.

This clone showed up just a few times. The chain combines TRBV27 with TRBJ2-1, with 7 bases that match TRBD1. The V segment lost 7 bases and the J segment 4 bases; nucleotides outside the gene matches: 10. The CDR3 has 15 amino acids. Germline V gene lookup returns CDR1 MNHEY and CDR2 SMNVEV (reference sequence). The CDR3: CASKDGTVGYNEQFF. The CDR3 bases are TGTGCCAGCAAGGACGGGACAGTAGGATACAATGAGCAGTTCTTC.